Each of the 23 T cell receptor beta chains below was sequenced from the same sample in a study of T cells in Graves' hyperthyroidism and ophthalmopathy (dated by TCRdb to about 2019). The library came from multiplex PCR. The instrument given in TCRdb is Illumina HiSeq 2000. The TCR beta CDR3 regions were amplified from RNA transcripts. For the first round of RT-PCR on the TCR CDR3, the HTBI primer set was used together with the Qiagen OneStep RT-PCR kit. In TCRdb, the public reads were trimmed at Q25 with fastp and aligned with MiXCR, with productive beta chains retained. Rows with a matching CDR3 protein are joined into one entry that keeps the most common DNA and genes. The sample data list 450,000 to 700,000 distinct CDR3 sequences, and under 60% of these were observed just once. The ten largest clonotypes hold under 20% of the sample. Sequenced: peripheral blood or thyroid tissue (not recorded which). Receptor source: an adult woman with Graves' disease, either hyperthyroidism or ophthalmopathy (not recorded which).

The J gene is TRBJ2-2, the V gene TRBV30; D ambiguous. The ends were cut back, 2 bases at V and 3 bases at J, with 13 bases in the middle. From germline, CDR1 is GTSNPN and CDR2 SVGIG (reference sequence). This CDR3 spans 15 amino acids. CDR3 sequence reads: CAWSTQSRDTGELFF. The DNA of the CDR3 is TGTGCCTGGAGTACCCAGTCGAGAGACACCGGGGAGCTGTTTTTT.

This clonotype has ten or more counts. The CDR3 region has the DNA TGCGCCAGCAGCGGGGGAGGCGACACCGGGGAGCTGTTTTTT. It is translated as CASSGGGDTGELFF. The V gene is TRBV5-1, the J gene TRBJ2-2; a possible D gene is TRBD2 (6 bases). Per the germline V gene, CDR1 is SGHRS and CDR2 is YFSETQ. Trimming stripped 4 bases from V and 3 bases from J, with 10 bases between. The length of the CDR3 is 14 residues.

This clonotype appeared many times. The rearrangement joins TRBV7-9 to TRBJ2-6; unclear D gene. V lost 5 bases, J lost 0 bases, and 11 bases lay in between. Germline V gene sequence: CDR1 SEHNR, CDR2 FQNEAQ (reference sequence). The length of the CDR3 is 16 residues. The CDR3 sequence: CASSRSYSSGANVLTF. CDR3 DNA sequence: TGTGCCAGCAGCCGCTCCTATAGCTCTGGGGCCAACGTCCTGACTTTC.

The chain combines TRBV7-8 with TRBJ1-5; 11 bases are a match to TRBD1. Trimming at V came to 5 bases and at J to 11 bases, leaving 11 bases not matched to a gene. There are 15 residues in the CDR3. Germline values: CDR1 SGHVS, CDR2 FQNEAQ. The CDR3 here is CASSRGTGGDETQHF. The CDR3 DNA reads as TGTGCCAGCAGCAGGGGGACAGGGGGAGACGAGACCCAGCATTTT.

This clonotype was found many times. The V gene is TRBV20-1, the J gene TRBJ1-5; D gene ambiguous. CDR3 length: 14 residues. With 3 bases removed from V and 8 bases from J, the gap between germline ends came to 17 bases. In germline, CDR1 is DFQATT, CDR2 SNEGSKA (reference sequence). The CDR3, as DNA: TGCAGTGCTAGGGTTGGTAGGGAATCAGAGCCCCAGCATTTT. Translating gives CSARVGRESEPQHF.

This clonotype appeared a few times. The chain links TRBV2 to TRBJ1-2, with D unclear. Germline-derived CDR1 and CDR2 are SNHLY and FYNNEI. The ends were cut back, 3 bases at V and 4 bases at J, with 9 bases in the middle. The length of the CDR3 is 13 residues. This CDR3 reads CASSEDLGYGYTF. In nucleotides, the CDR3 is TGTGCCAGCAGTGAGGATTTGGGCTATGGCTACACCTTC. Full variable domain (outside the CDR3, taken from reference TRBV2 and TRBJ1-2): EPEVTQTPSHQVTQMGQEVILRCVPISNHLYFYWYRQILGQKVEFLVSFYNNEISEKSEIFDDQFSVERPDGSNFTLKIRSTKLEDSAMYFCASSEDLGYGYTFGSGTRLTVV.

There are many counts of this clonotype. The chain recombines TRBV7-2 with TRBJ1-6, with D uncertain. The CDR3 is 12 residues long. The germline V gene has CDR1 SGHTA and CDR2 FQGNSA. Trimming took off 1 base at V and 10 bases at J, with 5 bases between the two ends. CDR3 sequence: CASSLGGSPLHF. CDR3 DNA sequence: TGTGCCAGCAGCTTAGGCGGCTCACCCCTCCACTTT.

This chain uses TRBV7-2 with TRBJ2-5; 12 bases are shared with TRBD2. Germline CDR1 is SGHTA and CDR2 is FQGNSA. V lost 5 bases, J lost 0 bases, and 10 bases stayed unmatched. CDR3 size: 18 residues. The CDR3 loop is CASSAGTSGRPYQETQYF. The DNA for the CDR3 is TGTGCCAGCAGCGCCGGGACTAGCGGGCGGCCGTACCAAGAGACCCAGTACTTC.

The rearrangement links TRBV7-6 to TRBJ2-7; D ambiguous. CDR1 is SGHVS and CDR2 is FNYEAQ in the germline V gene. This CDR3 spans 13 amino acids. Trimming left V 6 bases short and J 8 bases short, with 17 bases between. In DNA, the CDR3 is TGTGCCAGCAGTACTTATTTGCTAGACCAGCAGTACTTC. It codes for CASSTYLLDQQYF.

This clonotype was counted at least ten times. The CDR3 region is CASSLDLGQGRYEQYF. In DNA form, the CDR3 reads TGTGCCAGCAGCTTAGATCTGGGACAGGGGAGGTACGAGCAGTACTTC. The V gene is TRBV7-2, the J gene TRBJ2-7; the match to TRBD1 covers 10 bases. The V segment lost 1 base and the J segment 4 bases; nucleotides outside the gene matches: 7. CDR1 SGHTA and CDR2 FQGNSA come from the germline V gene. The CDR3 is 16 residues long. The whole variable domain, remainder taken from reference TRBV7-2 and TRBJ2-7, is GAGVSQSPSNKVTEKGKDVELRCDPISGHTALYWYRQSLGQGLEFLIYFQGNSAPDKSGLPSDRFSAERTGGSVSTLTIQRTQQEDSAVYLCASSLDLGQGRYEQYFGPGTRLTVT.

V usage is TRBV7-2 and J usage is TRBJ1-1; the match to TRBD1 covers 8 bases. Germline V gene data show CDR1 as SGHTA and CDR2 as FQGNSA. V shed 5 bases, J shed 10 bases, and the junction held 12 bases outside the gene matches. This CDR3 is built from 14 residues. CDR3 sequence reads: CASSTTRQGTRAFF. CDR3 nucleotide sequence: TGTGCCAGCAGCACAACCCGACAGGGGACGAGAGCTTTCTTT.

This clonotype was observed many times. The chain joins TRBV4-1 to TRBJ2-5; D is unclear. V dropped 3 bases and J dropped 5 bases, with 7 bases sitting between them. The germline gives CDR1 MGHRA, CDR2 YSYEKL. The length of the CDR3 is 12 residues. CDR3 amino acids: CASSHPGETQYF. The CDR3 DNA is TGCGCCAGCAGCCACCCTGGGGAGACCCAGTACTTC.

Ten or more counts support this clonotype. The chain has TRBV7-9 and TRBJ2-6, with D hard to call. Trimming removed 2 bases at V and 0 bases at J, with 11 bases between. CDR3 length: 17 residues. Germline V gene data show CDR1 as SEHNR and CDR2 as FQNEAQ (reference sequence). CDR3 coding DNA: TGTGCCAGCAGCTTAATGTTTTGGGGCTCTGGGGCCAACGTCCTGACTTTC. Translation gives CASSLMFWGSGANVLTF.

To note about this clonotype: It is likely a read error, because the conserved phenylalanine at the end of the CDR3 is missing. The limits of the CDR3 on the DNA are not certain, so only TCRdb's listed CDR3 is given. The V gene is TRBV7-9, the J gene TRBJ2-7; the table gives TRBD2 as D, unverified against the DNA. Both ends counted, the CDR3 spans 8 residues. Germline CDR1 is SEHNR and CDR2 is FQNEAQ (reference sequence). This CDR3 reads CASSGWTS.

The genes are TRBV7-9 and TRBJ1-6; D remains unclear. The CDR3 consists of 14 residues. Trimming removed 6 bases at V and 7 bases at J, with 13 bases between. Germline assignment: CDR1 SEHNR and CDR2 FQNEAQ (reference sequence). The CDR3: CASRSDIQNSPLHF. The CDR3 DNA reads TGTGCCAGCAGATCAGACATCCAAAATTCACCCCTCCACTTT.

This clonotype was observed a handful of times. This sequence joins TRBV30 and TRBJ1-1; D gene ambiguous. From germline, CDR1 is GTSNPN and CDR2 SVGIG (reference sequence). Trimming shortened V by 3 bases and J by 4 bases, and 12 bases separated the two germline ends. The CDR3 is made up of 13 amino acids. The CDR3 DNA reads as TGTGCCTGGAGGCGGGCAGGTGGCACTGAAGCTTTCTTT. It yields the protein CAWRRAGGTEAFF.

This chain connects TRBV5-1 to TRBJ1-1; 8 bases are a match to TRBD1. Germline V gives CDR1 SGHRS, CDR2 YFSETQ. The CDR3 totals 13 residues. With 4 bases clipped from V and 11 bases from J, the junction kept 10 bases outside the gene matches. Here the CDR3 DNA reads TGCGCCAGCAGCCATAAGAAGACAGGGGACGCTTTCTTT. Protein product: CASSHKKTGDAFF.

The chain uses TRBV15 and TRBJ2-3; 12 bases map to TRBD2. CDR1 and CDR2 (germline): LNHNV, YYDKDF (reference sequence). The CDR3 is 17 amino acids. J gave up 0 bases and V 1 base, and 2 bases lay outside the gene matches. CDR3 sequence (DNA): TGTGCCACCAGCAGAGCAGGGACTAGCGGGAGCACAGATACGCAGTATTTT. It encodes CATSRAGTSGSTDTQYF.

This clonotype was seen at least ten times. The chain joins TRBV7-9 to TRBJ2-7, with D uncertain. Germline V gene lookup returns CDR1 SEHNR and CDR2 FQNEAQ (reference sequence). Trimming cost V 2 bases and J 4 bases, with 12 bases left between them. The CDR3 spans 14 residues. DNA for the CDR3: TGTGCCAGCAGCTTACGGGTGAGCCCTTACGAGCAGTACTTC. Amino acids: CASSLRVSPYEQYF. Using reference TRBV7-9 and TRBJ2-7 for the parts outside the CDR3, the full variable domain is DTGVSQNPRHKITKRGQNVTFRCDPISEHNRLYWYRQTLGQGPEFLTYFQNEAQLEKSRLLSDRFSAERPKGSFSTLEIQRTEQGDSAMYLCASSLRVSPYEQYFGPGTRLTVT.

This clonotype was recorded many times. The chain employs TRBV29-1 and TRBJ2-7; D remains ambiguous. The V end lost 4 bases, the J end lost 2 bases, and 15 bases lay between the germline ends. Germline loops: CDR1 SQVTM, CDR2 ANQGSEA. CDR3 size: 14 residues. For the CDR3, the DNA is TGCAGCGTTGTTCGGGCACCCGAAACCTACGAGCAGTACTTC. This gives the protein CSVVRAPETYEQYF.

The rearrangement links TRBV10-3 to TRBJ1-2; D uncertain. Germline CDR1 reads ENHRY; CDR2 reads SYGVKD. The V end lost 6 bases, the J end lost 2 bases, and 7 bases lay between the germline ends. The CDR3 spans 12 residues. Here the CDR3 DNA reads TGTGCCATCAGGGACGGCAACTATGGCTACACCTTC. Its protein is CAIRDGNYGYTF.

This chain connects TRBV10-3 to TRBJ1-2; TRBD1 aligns across 7 bases. The CDR3 length is 16 residues. From germline, CDR1 is ENHRY and CDR2 SYGVKD. Losses at the gene ends were 9 bases for V and 0 bases for J; bases not matched to a gene: 13. This CDR3 reads CAIASRDSRANYGYTF. DNA of the CDR3: TGTGCCATTGCCAGCAGGGACAGTAGAGCTAACTATGGCTACACCTTC.

The rearrangement joins TRBV7-9 to TRBJ1-2; 7 bases align to TRBD1. V lost 4 bases, J lost 6 bases, and 5 bases stayed unmatched. Germline V gives CDR1 SEHNR, CDR2 FQNEAQ (reference sequence). The CDR3 sequence is 13 residues long. The chain's CDR3 is CASSYPTGHGYTF. The CDR3 coding sequence is TGTGCCAGCAGCTACCCGACAGGGCATGGCTACACCTTC. The full variable domain, completed using reference TRBV7-9 and TRBJ1-2, is DTGVSQNPRHKITKRGQNVTFRCDPISEHNRLYWYRQTLGQGPEFLTYFQNEAQLEKSRLLSDRFSAERPKGSFSTLEIQRTEQGDSAMYLCASSYPTGHGYTFGSGTRLTVV.